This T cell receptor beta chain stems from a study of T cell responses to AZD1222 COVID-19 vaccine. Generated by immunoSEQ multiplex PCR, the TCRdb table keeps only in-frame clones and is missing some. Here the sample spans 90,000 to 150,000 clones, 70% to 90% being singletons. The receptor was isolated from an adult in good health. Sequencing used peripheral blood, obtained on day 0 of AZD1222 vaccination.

This CDR3 reads CASSQDPTSGGQQFF. CDR3 nucleotide sequence: TGTGCCAGCAGCCAAGACCCTACTAGCGGGGGACAGCAGTTCTTC. J is TRBJ2-1 and V is TRBV3-1 (or the pseudogene TRBV3-2); 11 bases are a match to TRBD2. Germline CDR1 LGHDT, CDR2 YNNKEL (reference sequence). V was clipped by 0 bases and J by 11 bases; unmatched bases: 6. This CDR3 is built from 15 residues.